This is a list of T cell receptor beta chains from one sample in a study of regulatory T cells in long-lasting Graves disease. One entry per CDR3 protein results from TCRdb running MiXCR on the multiplex PCR reads. The sample contains about half a million distinct CDR3 sequences, 12% of which appear only once. This sample also belongs to another study, concerning T cells in Graves' hyperthyroidism and ophthalmopathy.

The sequencing used peripheral blood mononuclear cells (PBMCs), collected at new diagnosis, from a patient treated with antithyroid drugs. The receptors were sampled from a woman in her twenties or thirties with Graves disease. CDR3s include the opening cysteine and the closing phenylalanine or tryptophan. The D gene is left open where the match is weak. Rows may omit the clone size; those that give it use once, few, many or a size class.

DNA | CDR3 | D | V | size | J
TGTGCCACCAGTGTTAGCGGAGTAGTTAACAATGAGCAGTTCTTC | CATSVSGVVNNEQFF | NA | TRBV24-1 | many | TRBJ2-1
TGTGCCAGCAGCTTGGTATTGTGGAGCCCTCATAATTCACCCCTCCACTTT | CASSLVLWSPHNSPLHF | NA | TRBV7-2 | many | TRBJ1-6
TGTGCCTGGAGGAAACTAGCGGGAGTGAATACGCAGTATTTT | CAWRKLAGVNTQYF | TRBD2 | TRBV30 | NA | TRBJ2-3
TGTGCCAGTTACTACTCGGGGGGTGTTGGTACTGAAGCTTTCTTT | CASYYSGGVGTEAFF | NA | TRBV18 | many | TRBJ1-1
TGTGCCACCAGCATAAAAAATGAGCAGTTCTTC | CATSIKNEQFF | NA | TRBV24-1 | NA | TRBJ2-1
TGTGCCAGCACAGGACAGCAGGCCGAAAAACTGTTTTTT | CASTGQQAEKLFF | NA | TRBV2 | many | TRBJ1-4
TGCAGTGCCAAAACGCCAGGGACAGGGGGCGCAGATACGCAGTATTTT | CSAKTPGTGGADTQYF | TRBD1 | TRBV20-1 | many | TRBJ2-3
TGTGCCAGCAGTTGGGACAGCGAATATGGCTACACCTTC | CASSWDSEYGYTF | TRBD1 | TRBV28 | many | TRBJ1-2
TGTGCCAGCAGCCACCTCAGAACCGGACAGGTTTTTTACGAGACCCAGTACTTC | CASSHLRTGQVFYETQYF | TRBD1 | TRBV7-2 | many | TRBJ2-5
TGTGCCAGCAGCTCGGACGGAAACACCGGGGAGCTGTTTTTT | CASSSDGNTGELFF | NA | TRBV7-2 | many | TRBJ2-2
TGCAGTGCTAGTCCGTCCTACGAGCAGTACTTC | CSASPSYEQYF | NA | TRBV20-1 | many | TRBJ2-7
TGTGCCAGCGGCCTGGGCGTCTACAATGAGCAGTTCTTC | CASGLGVYNEQFF | NA | TRBV14 | few | TRBJ2-1
TGTGCCAGCAGCACTTGGAGGGTTGACGAGCAGTACTTC | CASSTWRVDEQYF | NA | TRBV7-9 | many | TRBJ2-7
TGTGCCAGCAGCGTAACGGGACAGGGTTTTAATAGCTACACCTTC | CASSVTGQGFNSYTF | TRBD1 | TRBV9 | few | TRBJ1-2
TGTGCCTGGAGCAGGGGACTTAGAGCTTTCTTT | CAWSRGLRAFF | NA | TRBV30 | many | TRBJ1-1
TGTGCCAGCAGCCCAGGGACAGGGGGCGAAGGAAACACCATATATTTT | CASSPGTGGEGNTIYF | TRBD1 | TRBV12-3/TRBV12-4 | many | TRBJ1-3
TGTGCCAGCAGTTTACGGGGTACAGAAGGTGGCTACACCTTC | CASSLRGTEGGYTF | NA | TRBV28 | NA | TRBJ1-2
TGCAGCGTTGGAGAAGGGGTGGGGGGAAACACCATATATTTT | CSVGEGVGGNTIYF | NA | TRBV29-1 | NA | TRBJ1-3
TGTGCCTGGACAGGGACAGGGGGGACCGGGGAGCTGTTTTTT | CAWTGTGGTGELFF | TRBD1 | TRBV30 | NA | TRBJ2-2
TGTGCCAGCAGCCCAACTAGCCTTGAAAACATTCAGTACTTC | CASSPTSLENIQYF | NA | TRBV9 | few | TRBJ2-4
TGTGCCAGCAGTCTCCTGGACAGGGGGTACAATGAGCAGTTCTTC | CASSLLDRGYNEQFF | TRBD1 | TRBV7-2 | NA | TRBJ2-1
TGCGCCAGCAGCTTGGGACAGGCCTCCTCTCTATCGGGCTACACCTTC | CASSLGQASSLSGYTF | NA | TRBV5-1 | NA | TRBJ1-2
TGTGCCAGTTGTCCTCAGGGACGAGGGTCGGAAAAACTGTTTTTT | CASCPQGRGSEKLFF | NA | TRBV19 | few | TRBJ1-4
TGTGCCAGCAGTTCATCCGACTCGGGGACTGAAGCTTTCTTT | CASSSSDSGTEAFF | NA | TRBV12-3/TRBV12-4 | many | TRBJ1-1
TGTGCCAGCAGGACACTTTTTGCGGGACAGTCATACGAGCAGTACTTC | CASRTLFAGQSYEQYF | NA | TRBV28 | many | TRBJ2-7
TGCAGCGTTGATCGGGGAACAGATACGCAGTATTTT | CSVDRGTDTQYF | NA | TRBV29-1 | many | TRBJ2-3
TGTGCCAGCAGCTCGGGACAGAACAATGAGCAGTTCTTC | CASSSGQNNEQFF | TRBD1 | TRBV7-9 | many | TRBJ2-1
TGCAGTGCTCCGACTAGCGGGAGGAACACCGGGGAGCTGTTTTTT | CSAPTSGRNTGELFF | TRBD2 | TRBV20-1 | NA | TRBJ2-2
TGTGCCATCAACGGGGGAAACACAGCCTCCCCCTGGGGCTACACCTTC | CAINGGNTASPWGYTF | NA | TRBV10-3 | many | TRBJ1-2
TGCAGTGCTAGTAGATACACGTTGGGAACTAACTATGGCTACACCTTC | CSASRYTLGTNYGYTF | NA | TRBV20-1 | many | TRBJ1-2
TGTGCCAGTAGCGGGATCACGGGGACTGAAGCTTTCTTT | CASSGITGTEAFF | NA | TRBV19 | many | TRBJ1-1
TGTGCCAGCAGGGAGCGGGAGCCCACGCAAGAGACCCAGTACTTC | CASREREPTQETQYF | TRBD2 | TRBV6-1 | NA | TRBJ2-5
TGTGCCAGCAGCCTTGGTAACAGCGCTAGCTCCTACAATGAGCAGTTCTTC | CASSLGNSASSYNEQFF | NA | TRBV5-4 | NA | TRBJ2-1
TGTGCCAGCAGCCCTCTTTGGGGGAAAACCGGGGAGCTGTTTTTT | CASSPLWGKTGELFF | NA | TRBV28 | many | TRBJ2-2
TGCAGCGAGGGGACTAGGGATAGGCCGGGGACCCAGTACTTC | CSEGTRDRPGTQYF | TRBD2 | TRBV29-1 | many | TRBJ2-5
TGTGCCAGCAGCTCCGACAGGGAGGGAAAACTGTTTTTT | CASSSDREGKLFF | TRBD1 | TRBV13 | NA | TRBJ1-4
TGTGCCAGCAGTCCTAACCGGGCCAATCAGCCCCAGCATTTT | CASSPNRANQPQHF | NA | TRBV6-1 | many | TRBJ1-5
TGTGCCAGCAGCCCGCCAGGGGCGAACACTGAAGCTTTCTTT | CASSPPGANTEAFF | NA | TRBV7-2 | NA | TRBJ1-1